What follows are 23 T cell receptor beta chains derived from one specimen sequenced in a study of T-cell reconstitution after alpha-beta-depleted transplantation in children. It was with unique molecular identifiers that the TCRbeta library was prepared. TCRdb re-analysed the PCR reads in MiXCR, keeping a single row per CDR3 protein. Of under 750,000 distinct CDR3 sequences in the sample, roughly 24% are singletons; the top ten hold 14%. The material was PBMCs, mostly from graft donor cells, obtained 360 days after TCRalphabeta/CD19-depleted stem cell transplant. These receptors were collected from a boy younger than two who had a stem cell transplant for acute myeloid leukemia, so the T cells may come from the graft donor.

In its sample, this clonotype was seen a few times. The chain joins TRBV6-5 to TRBJ2-7; the D gene is possibly TRBD1 (6 bases). Germline-derived CDR1 and CDR2 are MNHEY and SVGAGI. The CDR3 spans 14 residues. Trimming removed 6 bases at V and 7 bases at J, with 19 bases between. Written as DNA, the CDR3 is TGTGCCAGCAGCTATTACCAACAGGGTCGGGAGCAGTACTTC. Amino acid sequence: CASSYYQQGREQYF.

The sample holds a few counts of this clonotype. The chain uses TRBV28 and TRBJ1-5; D ambiguous. From germline, CDR1 is MDHEN and CDR2 SYDVKM. This CDR3 is built from 21 residues. The V end lost 6 bases, the J end lost 2 bases, and 32 bases lay between the germline ends. The CDR3 region is CASSEPNLPGSTLGGNQPQHF. CDR3 in DNA: TGTGCCAGCAGCGAACCAAACTTACCGGGCTCAACATTGGGTGGCAATCAGCCCCAGCATTTT.

This clonotype was recorded a few times. The chain has TRBV7-2 and TRBJ1-2; D gene uncertain. The CDR3 has 15 residues. Germline CDR1 is SGHTA and CDR2 is FQGNSA. The ends were cut back, 6 bases at V and 1 base at J, with 15 bases in the middle. CDR3 nucleotide sequence: TGTGCCAGCAGACTGACCCGGCAGTTTAACTATGGCTACACCTTC. Protein product: CASRLTRQFNYGYTF.

In regard to this clonotype: Possible read error: a much larger clone is one base away. The chain employs TRBV20-1 and TRBJ1-1, with TRBD1 as a possible D gene (6 bases). The CDR3 has 14 amino acids. Germline-derived CDR1 and CDR2 are DFQATT and SNEGSKA (reference sequence). The DNA for the CDR3 is TGCAGTGCTAGAGATCTCTACAGGGTTGACGAAGCTTTGTTT. Translating gives CSARDLYRVDEALF.

The V gene is TRBV5-1, the J gene TRBJ2-1; no clear D gene. V was shortened by 5 bases and J by 6 bases, with 12 bases between the two germline ends. The CDR3 has 13 amino acids. Germline V lookup: CDR1 SGHRS, CDR2 YFSETQ. The CDR3 region has the DNA TGCGCCAGCAGTGACGTGTCTAGCAATGAGCAGTTCTTC. Amino acids: CASSDVSSNEQFF.

This clonotype came up many times. This sequence joins TRBV25-1 and TRBJ2-7; 7 positions agree with TRBD1. This CDR3 contains 12 residues. Germline CDR1 is MGHDK and CDR2 is SYGVNS. J was trimmed by 5 bases and V by 4 bases; bases with no gene match: 2. The CDR3 nucleotides are TGTGCCAGCAGTGTACAGGGGAACGAGCAGTACTTC. Translated: CASSVQGNEQYF.

In this sample, this clonotype turned up many times. The CDR3 protein is CASLPEGENTEAFF. CDR3 nucleotide sequence: TGTGCCAGCCTTCCCGAGGGGGAGAACACTGAAGCTTTCTTT. The genes are TRBV28 and TRBJ1-1; TRBD1 might be the D (6 bases). Germline CDR1 and CDR2: MDHEN and SYDVKM. V was clipped by 8 bases and J by 1 base, with 14 bases between them. CDR3 length: 14 amino acids.

This chain uses TRBV11-2 with TRBJ1-5; D ambiguous. CDR3 size: 14 residues. Looked up from germline, CDR1 is SGHAT and CDR2 is FQNNGV. V shed 5 bases and J shed 0 bases, with 8 bases lying between them. CDR3 sequence (DNA): TGTGCCAGCAGCCTCGACAATAGCAATCAGCCCCAGCATTTT. Its protein product is CASSLDNSNQPQHF.

The rearrangement uses TRBV12-3 or TRBV12-4 and TRBJ2-7, with no clear D. V lost 6 bases and J lost 3, with 12 bases in between. The length of the CDR3 is 13 residues. For the CDR3, the DNA is TGTGCCAGCAGCTACGGACGGTTCTACGAGCAGTACTTC. This translates into CASSYGRFYEQYF.

At least ten counts were recorded for this clonotype. The J gene is TRBJ1-2, the V gene TRBV29-1, with D unclear. This CDR3 has 13 residues. CDR1 and CDR2 from the germline V gene are SQVTM and ANQGSEA. Trimming cost V 4 bases and J 2 bases, with 11 bases left between them. CDR3 sequence reads: CSVGRGSNYGYTF. The CDR3 region has the DNA TGCAGCGTTGGAAGAGGTTCGAACTATGGCTACACCTTC. The complete variable domain, with remaining parts taken from reference TRBV29-1 and TRBJ1-2, reads SAVISQKPSRDICQRGTSLTIQCQVDSQVTMMFWYRQQPGQSLTLIATANQGSEATYESGFVIDKFPISRPNLTFSTLTVSNMSPEDSSIYLCSVGRGSNYGYTFGSGTRLTVV.

The chain recombines TRBV5-1 with TRBJ2-2; 9 bases fit TRBD2. Germline assignment: CDR1 SGHRS and CDR2 YFSETQ. Germline trimming cut 6 bases from V and 7 bases from J; bases unmatched to any gene: 7. This CDR3 comprises 14 residues. CDR3 in DNA: TGCGCCAGCACCCCGGGACTAGCAAGCGGGGAGCTGTTTTTT. Protein product: CASTPGLASGELFF.

This clonotype was observed a handful of times. The rearrangement links TRBV13 to TRBJ2-1, with 7 bases fitting TRBD2. This CDR3 region has 14 residues. CDR1 and CDR2 (germline): PRHDT, FYEKMQ (reference sequence). Germline trimming cut 6 bases from V and 4 bases from J; bases unmatched to any gene: 6. CDR3 DNA sequence: TGTGCCAGCAGTCTTCGACTAGCTTACAATGAGCAGTTCTTC. Encoded protein: CASSLRLAYNEQFF.

This clonotype was found many times. V and J are TRBV12-3 or TRBV12-4 and TRBJ2-7, with D possibly TRBD1 on 7 matching bases. With 6 bases removed from V and 4 bases from J, the gap between germline ends came to 13 bases. This CDR3 has 13 residues. The CDR3 bases are TGTGCCAGCAGCCACAGGGGAGGTTACGAGCAGTACTTC. Residues: CASSHRGGYEQYF.

This rearrangement joins TRBV7-6 to TRBJ2-1, with 7 bases matching TRBD1. CDR1 and CDR2 (germline): SGHVS, FNYEAQ. The junction had 17 bases not matched to a gene; V was cut back by 4 bases and J by 2 bases. This CDR3 contains 19 residues. CDR3 amino acids: CASSSFRRPRDSPYNEQFF. The CDR3 bases are TGTGCCAGCAGCTCTTTCCGCCGCCCACGGGACAGCCCCTACAATGAGCAGTTCTTC. Together with reference TRBV7-6 and TRBJ2-1, the CDR3 gives the full variable domain: GAGVSQSPRYKVTKRGQDVALRCDPISGHVSLYWYRQALGQGPEFLTYFNYEAQQDKSGLPNDRFSAERPEGSISTLTIQRTEQRDSAMYRCASSSFRRPRDSPYNEQFFGPGTRLTVL.

In its sample, this clonotype was seen many times. The CDR3 spells CASSLEGIPYNEQFF. The CDR3 nucleotides are TGTGCCAGCAGTTTGGAGGGAATACCCTACAATGAGCAGTTCTTC. The chain recombines TRBV12-3 or TRBV12-4 with TRBJ2-1, with D possibly being TRBD2 (6 bases). The CDR3 is 15 amino acids. V was shortened by 3 bases and J by 2 bases, with 11 bases between the two germline ends.

This clonotype was observed many times. This chain connects TRBV12-3 or TRBV12-4 to TRBJ2-6; 8 nucleotides line up with TRBD2. This CDR3 contains 18 residues. The V and J ends lost 3 bases and 0 bases, in that order; junction bases with no gene match: 7. Here the CDR3 DNA reads TGTGCCAGCAGTTTCGGGGGGGACCTAAACTCTGGGGCCAACGTCCTGACTTTC. Translated: CASSFGGDLNSGANVLTF.

Only a few counts were recorded for this clonotype. V gene TRBV10-3 combines with J gene TRBJ2-7; no clear D gene. This CDR3 region has 12 residues. With 3 bases removed from V and 6 bases from J, the gap between germline ends came to 9 bases. Per the germline V gene, CDR1 is ENHRY and CDR2 is SYGVKD. This CDR3 reads CAISDLEVEQYF. In DNA, the CDR3 is TGTGCCATCAGTGACCTAGAGGTCGAGCAGTACTTC.

V and J are TRBV19 and TRBJ2-7; possible D gene TRBD1, 6 bases. V lost 3 bases to trimming and J lost 3 bases, with 15 bases between them. CDR1 LNHDA and CDR2 SQIVND come from the germline V gene (reference sequence). This CDR3 has 15 amino acids. The CDR3 loop reads CASSIPRGRGYEQYF. The CDR3 coding sequence is TGTGCCAGTAGTATTCCCAGGGGACGCGGCTACGAGCAGTACTTC.

The CDR3 here is CSARRDPYNEQFF. The DNA for the CDR3 is TGCAGTGCTCGCCGGGACCCATACAATGAGCAGTTCTTC. The chain is built from TRBV20-1 and TRBJ2-1; D could derive from TRBD1 or TRBD2 (5 bases each). Germline CDR1 is DFQATT and CDR2 is SNEGSKA (reference sequence). The CDR3 extends over 13 amino acids. Trimming stripped 5 bases from V and 4 bases from J, with 12 bases between.

This chain links TRBV20-1 with TRBJ2-5; D ambiguous. With 2 bases removed from V and 4 bases from J, the gap between germline ends came to 5 bases. This CDR3 spans 11 amino acids. In germline, CDR1 is DFQATT, CDR2 SNEGSKA (reference sequence). Written as DNA, the CDR3 is TGCAGTGCTAGACCTGGAGAGACCCAGTACTTC. It encodes CSARPGETQYF.

This clonotype has more than one count but fewer than ten. CDR3 residues: CASSRRVEGYEQYF. The DNA for the CDR3 is TGTGCCAGCAGCCGCCGGGTTGAGGGCTACGAGCAGTACTTC. The chain uses TRBV27 and TRBJ2-7; tentative D call: TRBD2 (5 bases). The germline V gene encodes CDR1 MNHEY and CDR2 SMNVEV (reference sequence). There are 14 residues in the CDR3. Trimming removed 6 bases at V and 3 bases at J, with 15 bases between.

This clonotype was seen at least ten times. The chain recombines TRBV5-1 with TRBJ2-7, with D perhaps TRBD1 or TRBD2 (5 bases each). Trimming pared 3 bases from V and 10 bases from J, leaving 17 bases between. Per the germline V gene, CDR1 is SGHRS and CDR2 is YFSETQ. The CDR3 is 13 residues long. The chain's CDR3 is CASSSGPRMGQYF. The DNA for the CDR3 is TGCGCCAGCAGCTCGGGACCGCGAATGGGACAGTACTTC. The whole variable domain, filled in from reference TRBV5-1 and TRBJ2-7, reads KAGVTQTPRYLIKTRGQQVTLSCSPISGHRSVSWYQQTPGQGLQFLFEYFSETQRNKGNFPGRFSGRQFSNSRSEMNVSTLELGDSALYLCASSSGPRMGQYFGPGTRLTVT.

This chain uses TRBV12-3 or TRBV12-4 with TRBJ1-2; D unresolved. The CDR3 runs to 13 residues. The V and J ends lost 7 bases and 5 bases respectively, with 14 bases between them. The CDR3 region is CASTYTLGYGYTF. The CDR3 DNA reads TGTGCCAGCACCTACACGCTAGGGTATGGCTACACCTTC.